These 24 T cell receptor beta chains originate from one sample sequenced in a study of beta chain features in type 1 diabetes. The authors reverse transcribed all of the isolated RNA, so sequencing captured expressed TCRB transcripts. The repertoire was sequenced with immunoSEQ multiplex PCR; TCRdb's copy has only in-frame clones and lacks some. The repertoire holds some 900,000 clones, with under 20% as singletons. The sample taken for sequencing was naive CD4+ T cells from blood. These receptors all stem from a woman aged 18-29 years in good health.

The chain employs TRBV4-1 and TRBJ1-2; D is perhaps TRBD1 (5 bases). V was pared by 4 bases and J by 0 bases, with 21 bases between. In germline, CDR1 is MGHRA, CDR2 YSYEKL. CDR3 length: 18 amino acids. The chain's CDR3 is CASSRQLRAAQANYGYTF. The DNA for the CDR3 is TGCGCCAGCAGCCGCCAGCTCAGGGCCGCGCAAGCTAACTATGGCTACACCTTC.

This clone has just a few counts. The chain couples TRBV15 to TRBJ1-5; 8 bases are shared with TRBD1. The CDR3 is made up of 16 amino acids. The J segment lost 4 bases and the V segment lost 5 bases, leaving 10 bases of the junction unmatched. Per germline, CDR1 LNHNV and CDR2 YYDKDF (reference sequence). CDR3 DNA: TGTGCCACCAGCGGAGGACAGGGTTTGATGAATCAGCCCCAGCATTTT. Protein: CATSGGQGLMNQPQHF.

This clone came up a few times. The J gene is TRBJ2-4, the V gene TRBV11-2; no firm D call. This CDR3 has 17 amino acids. Germline V gene data show CDR1 as SGHAT and CDR2 as FQNNGV. Trimming pared 0 bases from V and 0 bases from J, leaving 12 bases between. For the CDR3, the DNA is TGTGCCAGCAGCTTAGACCCGTCGTCGCGAGCCAAAAACATTCAGTACTTC. Translating it yields CASSLDPSSRAKNIQYF.

This clone has just a few counts. J is TRBJ2-3 and V is TRBV7-6; a weak D match, TRBD2 (5 bases). The germline gives CDR1 SGHVS, CDR2 FNYEAQ. The V gene lost 0 bases and the J gene lost 0 bases, with 7 bases spanning the gap. The CDR3 sequence is 15 residues long. CDR3 sequence (DNA): TGTGCCAGCAGCTTAGCCCAGCGGAGCACAGATACGCAGTATTTT. This gives the protein CASSLAQRSTDTQYF.

V is TRBV6-5 and J is TRBJ2-1; possible D gene TRBD2, 6 bases. Trimming removed 5 bases from V and 1 base from J, with 12 bases in between. From germline, CDR1 is MNHEY and CDR2 SVGAGI. This CDR3 has 15 amino acids. CDR3 protein: CASSLVLASYNEQFF. In nucleotides, the CDR3 is TGTGCCAGCAGTCTCGTACTAGCATCCTACAATGAGCAGTTCTTC.

This chain joins TRBV15 and TRBJ2-1; TRBD2 might be the D (5 bases). Germline V gene data show CDR1 as LNHNV and CDR2 as YYDKDF (reference sequence). CDR3 size: 13 residues. V lost 9 bases and J lost 9, with 18 bases in between. This chain's CDR3 is CATSGLLIAEQFF. The DNA for the CDR3 is TGTGCCACGAGCGGCCTACTGATTGCTGAGCAGTTCTTC.

The chain uses TRBV25-1 and TRBJ2-1; 10 bases align to TRBD1. V lost 7 bases, J lost 6 bases, and 6 bases stayed unmatched. Germline V gene lookup returns CDR1 MGHDK and CDR2 SYGVNS. CDR3 length: 14 residues. The CDR3 DNA is TGTGCCAGCACAGGGACAGGGGAGGTCAATGAGCAGTTCTTC. Its protein is CASTGTGEVNEQFF.

Points on this clone: An end of the junction differs from the germline gene, which may be a read error. The rearrangement uses TRBV6-5 and TRBJ2-7; D not certain. The germline V gene has CDR1 MNHEY and CDR2 SVGAGI. CDR3 size: 13 residues. CDR3 DNA sequence: TGTGCCAGCAGTTACTCGAGTAGGACCCCTAGGTTGTTC. The encoded protein is CASSYSSRTPRLF.

This clone was seen a handful of times. The CDR3 DNA follows: TGTGCCAGCAAGAAGGAGCGGCTAGCGGGGAACACCGGGGAGCTGTTTTTT. Its translation is CASKKERLAGNTGELFF. The V and J genes are TRBV2 and TRBJ2-2, with TRBD2 matching 8 bases. V shed 7 bases, J shed 1 base, and the junction held 11 bases outside the gene matches. From germline, CDR1 is SNHLY and CDR2 FYNNEI. This CDR3 comprises 17 residues.

This chain uses TRBV15 with TRBJ2-4; D remains unclear. The J call may be in error: the DNA end matches TRBJ2-1 better. Germline V gene data show CDR1 as LNHNV and CDR2 as YYDKDF (reference sequence). This CDR3 is built from 16 residues. The CDR3 coding sequence is TGTGCCACCAGCAGAGATGGAAGGTTGAGAAAAAACATTCAGTTCTTC. Its translation is CATSRDGRLRKNIQFF.

This clone was observed a handful of times. This sample also contains other DNA sequences that code for the same CDR3. The V gene is TRBV5-1, the J gene TRBJ1-1; no firm D call. Trimming cost V 4 bases and J 1 base, with 8 bases left between them. The germline gives CDR1 SGHRS, CDR2 YFSETQ. CDR3 length equals 13 residues. In DNA, the CDR3 is TGCGCCAGCAGCCCCACAGAGAACACTGAAGCTTTCTTT. This gives the protein CASSPTENTEAFF.

The genes are TRBV5-8 and TRBJ2-1; no reliable D call. With 1 base removed from V and 4 bases from J, the gap between germline ends came to 3 bases. CDR3 length: 12 residues. CDR1 and CDR2 from the germline V gene are SGHTS and YDEGEE. The DNA for the CDR3 is TGTGCCAGCAGCTTGCAGTACAATGAGCAGTTCTTC. Its protein is CASSLQYNEQFF.

This chain uses TRBV27 with TRBJ1-1; TRBD1 matches at 9 bases. Germline V gene data show CDR1 as MNHEY and CDR2 as SMNVEV (reference sequence). With V trimmed by 10 bases and J by 0 bases, 9 bases remained unmatched. The CDR3 runs to 15 residues. CDR3 DNA: TGTGCCACTTCCCACGGGACAGGGATGAACACTGAAGCTTTCTTT. Amino acid sequence: CATSHGTGMNTEAFF.

The chain combines TRBV7-8 with TRBJ2-7; the match to TRBD1 covers 8 bases. Trimming cost V 2 bases and J 2 bases; bases outside gene matches: 11. Germline V gives CDR1 SGHVS, CDR2 FQNEAQ. The CDR3 runs to 17 residues. CDR3 bases: TGTGCCAGCAGCTTAAACGGAGCTCGGACAGGGACCTACGAGCAGTACTTC. Its protein product is CASSLNGARTGTYEQYF. Using reference TRBV7-8 and TRBJ2-7 for the parts outside the CDR3, the full variable domain is GAGVSQSPRYKVAKRGQDVALRCDPISGHVSLFWYQQALGQGPEFLTYFQNEAQLDKSGLPSDRFFAERPEGSVSTLKIQRTQQEDSAVYLCASSLNGARTGTYEQYFGPGTRLTVT.

This clone was observed a few times. V is TRBV7-2 and J is TRBJ2-3, with TRBD1 identical over 7 bases. The CDR3 length is 14 residues. CDR1 is SGHTA and CDR2 is FQGNSA in the germline V gene. V gave up 5 bases and J gave up 5 bases; unmatched junction bases: 7. This CDR3 reads CASSRQGLVDTQYF. CDR3 DNA sequence: TGTGCCAGCAGCCGACAGGGTTTAGTAGATACGCAGTATTTT.

J is TRBJ1-2 and V is TRBV18; D gene uncertain. The CDR3 sequence is 15 residues long. Trimming stripped 3 bases from V and 4 bases from J, with 15 bases between. CDR1 KGHSH and CDR2 LQKENI come from the germline V gene. DNA of the CDR3: TGTGCCAGCTCACCGTCGGCGTCCAGGAGCTATGGCTACACCTTC. Amino acid sequence: CASSPSASRSYGYTF. Based on the CDR3 plus reference TRBV18 and TRBJ1-2, the full variable domain is NAGVMQNPRHLVRRRGQEARLRCSPMKGHSHVYWYRQLPEEGLKFMVYLQKENIIDESGMPKERFSAEFPKEGPSILRIQQVVRGDSAAYFCASSPSASRSYGYTFGSGTRLTVV.

The rearrangement uses TRBV2 and TRBJ2-4; D perhaps matches TRBD1 (6 bases). V was trimmed by 3 bases and J by 2 bases, leaving 11 bases between them. There are 15 residues in the CDR3. Germline V CDR1 and CDR2: SNHLY, FYNNEI. Written as DNA, the CDR3 is TGTGCCAGCAGTGATTTCAGGGGTACCAAAAACATTCAGTACTTC. Its translation: CASSDFRGTKNIQYF.

This clone was seen a handful of times. Distinct nucleotide sequences in the sample also encode this CDR3. This chain uses TRBV9 with TRBJ2-1; 7 bases fit TRBD2. Germline-derived CDR1 and CDR2 are SGDLS and YYNGEE. The CDR3 runs to 15 residues. J lost 4 bases, V lost 0 bases, and 4 bases had no gene match. CDR3 sequence reads: CASSVGGREYNEQFF. As DNA, the CDR3 is TGTGCCAGCAGCGTAGGCGGGCGGGAGTACAATGAGCAGTTCTTC.

There are a few counts of this clone. The V gene is TRBV6-6, the J gene TRBJ2-1, with 7 nucleotides matching TRBD1. The CDR3 covers 14 residues. Germline assignment: CDR1 MNHNY and CDR2 SVGAGI (reference sequence). V lost 2 bases, J lost 8 bases, and 6 bases stayed unmatched. The DNA of the CDR3 is TGTGCCAGCAGTTACAGAGGGGGCTGGGATGAGCAGTTCTTC. Its protein product is CASSYRGGWDEQFF.

The chain couples TRBV28 to TRBJ2-1; 8 positions match TRBD1. This CDR3 spans 13 amino acids. CDR1 is MDHEN, CDR2 SYDVKM, per germline. Trimming took 6 bases from V and 8 from J; bases not matched to a gene: 6. In DNA form, the CDR3 reads TGTGCCAGCAGAAAGCAGGGGGCGCATGAGCAGTTCTTC. Protein: CASRKQGAHEQFF.

The chain combines TRBV4-3 with TRBJ2-6; no firm D call. CDR1 is LGHNA and CDR2 is YSLEER in the germline V gene. This CDR3 contains 17 residues. With 0 bases removed from V and 4 bases from J, the gap between germline ends came to 13 bases. The CDR3 DNA sequence: TGCGCCAGCAGCCAAGATTTTAGTGAGATCGGGGCCAACGTCCTGACTTTC. Its translation is CASSQDFSEIGANVLTF.

This chain's CDR3 is CASSFSWGLAGGRDNEQFF. In DNA form, the CDR3 reads TGTGCCAGCAGTTTTAGTTGGGGACTAGCGGGAGGGCGAGACAATGAGCAGTTCTTC. The chain combines TRBV28 with TRBJ2-1; 16 bases are a match to TRBD2. This CDR3 spans 19 amino acids. The V segment lost 3 bases and the J segment 5 bases; nucleotides outside the gene matches: 10. Germline CDR1 reads MDHEN; CDR2 reads SYDVKM.

This clone was seen a handful of times. This chain joins TRBV4-1 and TRBJ2-3; a weak D match, TRBD1 (5 bases). CDR1 and CDR2 from the germline V gene are MGHRA and YSYEKL. The CDR3 length is 17 residues. The V end was cut by 4 bases, the J end by 3 bases, with 20 bases between. CDR3 in DNA: TGCGCCAGCAGCCCCTCGGGCCTGGGGCGAGGTACAGATACGCAGTATTTT. It yields the protein CASSPSGLGRGTDTQYF.

A few counts support this clone. The J gene is TRBJ2-7, the V gene TRBV5-6, with unresolved D. Germline-derived CDR1 and CDR2 are SGHDT and YYEEEE. There are 13 residues in the CDR3. The V gene lost 0 bases and the J gene lost 0 bases, with 4 bases spanning the gap. The CDR3 protein is CASSLDISYEQYF. CDR3 DNA sequence: TGTGCCAGCAGCTTGGACATCTCCTACGAGCAGTACTTC.